Shown below are 28 T cell receptor beta chains from a single sample sequenced in a study of Graves' ophthalmopathy and Graves' hyperthyroidism. RNA transcripts served as template for amplifying TCR beta CDR3 sequences. Scientists carried out first-round RT-PCR using HTBI primers and then a second-round multiplex PCR. From the multiplex PCR reads, TCRdb called clonotypes with MiXCR, one entry per CDR3 protein. The profile shows under 350,000 distinct CDR3 sequences, 15% to 20% of them singletons. Sequenced input: peripheral blood. The receptors derive from an adult man with Graves' ophthalmopathy.

The chain employs TRBV20-1 and TRBJ1-1; 8 bases are shared with TRBD1. V lost 5 bases to trimming and J lost 11 bases; unmatched junction nucleotides: 13. The CDR3 is made up of 13 amino acids. CDR1 is DFQATT, CDR2 SNEGSKA, per germline (reference sequence). CDR3 DNA: TGCAGTGCTTCCTCTGGACAGGGAGCCTGGGCTTTCTTT. It is translated as CSASSGQGAWAFF.

This clonotype was counted many times. The CDR3 DNA reads TGTGCCACCAGAGTGGGGGGCGGGCAAAACACTGAAGCTTTCTTT. Residues: CATRVGGGQNTEAFF. The genes are TRBV15 and TRBJ1-1; tentatively, D is TRBD1 (6 bases). Deletions cut 6 bases from V and 2 bases from J, with 16 bases between. The CDR3 has 15 residues. Germline CDR1 LNHNV, CDR2 YYDKDF (reference sequence).

This clonotype was found many times. This rearrangement joins TRBV9 to TRBJ1-2; 8 bases line up with TRBD1. The junction had 5 bases not matched to a gene; V was cut back by 2 bases and J by 8 bases. Germline CDR1 SGDLS, CDR2 YYNGEE. This CDR3 has 13 amino acids. Written as DNA, the CDR3 is TGTGCCAGCAGCGTCCAGGGGGCGGAGGGCTACACCTTC. Translating gives CASSVQGAEGYTF.

At least ten counts were recorded for this clonotype. J is TRBJ1-1 and V is TRBV6-5; unclear D gene. V was trimmed by 2 bases and J by 1 base, leaving 5 bases between them. Germline V gene data show CDR1 as MNHEY and CDR2 as SVGAGI. There are 13 residues in the CDR3. The CDR3 here is CASSYPGNTEAFF. Here the CDR3 DNA reads TGTGCCAGCAGTTACCCTGGGAACACTGAAGCTTTCTTT.

The sample holds a few counts of this clonotype. V usage is TRBV16 and J usage is TRBJ1-2; 8 nucleotides agree with TRBD1. This CDR3 contains 14 residues. V was pared by 3 bases and J by 6 bases, with 6 bases of the junction left unmatched. CDR1 KGHSY and CDR2 FQNENV come from the germline V gene. Here the CDR3 DNA reads TGTGCCAGCAGCCAGGAAAGACAGGGGAATGGCTACACCTTC. Translated: CASSQERQGNGYTF.

This clonotype was recorded at least ten times. The chain carries TRBV12-3 or TRBV12-4 and TRBJ1-6; no clear D. This CDR3 has 12 residues. Trimming took 3 bases from V and 5 from J, leaving 2 bases between them. CDR3 sequence: CASSFHNSPLHF. The CDR3 DNA follows: TGTGCCAGCAGTTTCCATAATTCACCCCTCCACTTT.

This clonotype was counted at least ten times. Written as DNA, the CDR3 is TGCGCCAGCAGCCGAACAGAACCCCCTAACTATGGCTACACCTTC. Encoded protein: CASSRTEPPNYGYTF. The chain uses TRBV5-1 and TRBJ1-2; D gene unclear. Germline lookup yields CDR1 SGHRS and CDR2 YFSETQ. The CDR3 has 15 residues. V was cut by 4 bases and J by 0 bases, with 13 bases left in between.

Many counts were recorded for this clonotype. Written as DNA, the CDR3 is TGTGCCAGTAGTATGGGGACAGGCGAGGAGACCCAGTACTTC. This sequence encodes CASSMGTGEETQYF. This chain links TRBV19 with TRBJ2-5, with 8 bases that match TRBD1. Unmatched junction bases numbered 5, after V lost 3 bases and J lost 5 bases. The CDR3 contains 14 residues. Germline CDR1 LNHDA, CDR2 SQIVND (reference sequence).

This clonotype was recorded many times. The CDR3: CASSAGDGTYEQYF. In nucleotides, the CDR3 is TGTGCCAGCTCAGCGGGAGACGGCACCTACGAGCAGTACTTC. The chain combines TRBV3-1 with TRBJ2-7; TRBD2 aligns across 8 bases. CDR3 length: 14 residues. From germline, CDR1 is LGHDT and CDR2 YNNKEL (reference sequence). The junction had 8 bases not matched to a gene; V was cut back by 8 bases and J by 2 bases.

At least ten counts were recorded for this clonotype. This chain connects TRBV29-1 to TRBJ2-5; no definite D call. The germline V gene encodes CDR1 SQVTM and CDR2 ANQGSEA. With 2 bases removed from V and 4 bases from J, the gap between germline ends came to 11 bases. The CDR3 loop spans 13 amino acids. As DNA, the CDR3 is TGCAGCGTTGAAATAGGGAAGGGAGAGACCCAGTACTTC. It encodes CSVEIGKGETQYF.

In this sample, this clonotype turned up many times. V and J are TRBV20-1 and TRBJ2-5; 11 bases fit TRBD2. From germline, CDR1 is DFQATT and CDR2 SNEGSKA (reference sequence). After removal of 3 bases from V and 4 bases from J, the junction contained 10 bases not matched to a gene. This CDR3 is 16 amino acids long. The chain's CDR3 is CSARILAGAAGETQYF. The DNA of the CDR3 is TGCAGTGCTAGGATACTAGCGGGGGCCGCAGGAGAGACCCAGTACTTC.

At least ten counts were recorded for this clonotype. The gene calls are TRBV29-1 and TRBJ1-2, with 7 bases matching TRBD1. This CDR3 has 12 amino acids. Losses at the gene ends were 7 bases for V and 5 bases for J; bases not matched to a gene: 7. Germline V gives CDR1 SQVTM, CDR2 ANQGSEA. CDR3 region: CSDEGTDYGYTF. In DNA form, the CDR3 reads TGCAGCGACGAAGGGACAGATTATGGCTACACCTTC.

This sequence joins TRBV2 and TRBJ1-6, with 11 nucleotides matching TRBD1. The V segment lost 7 bases and the J segment 10 bases; nucleotides outside the gene matches: 6. CDR3 size: 14 residues. The V gene's germline CDR1 is SNHLY and CDR2 FYNNEI. CDR3 region: CASTLDRGRSPLHF. CDR3 DNA sequence: TGTGCCAGCACCTTGGACAGGGGGCGATCACCCCTCCACTTT.

The gene calls are TRBV11-2 and TRBJ2-7; D may be TRBD2 (5 bases). This CDR3 region has 15 residues. Deletions cut 1 base from V and 2 bases from J, with 12 bases between. Germline CDR1 is SGHAT and CDR2 is FQNNGV. The CDR3 DNA follows: TGTGCCAGCAGCTTAGGTAGGACTCATACCTACGAGCAGTACTTC. Amino acids: CASSLGRTHTYEQYF. The full variable domain, with the rest looked up from reference TRBV11-2 and TRBJ2-7, is EAGVAQSPRYKIIEKRQSVAFWCNPISGHATLYWYQQILGQGPKLLIQFQNNGVVDDSQLPKDRFSAERLKGVDSTLKIQPAKLEDSAVYLCASSLGRTHTYEQYFGPGTRLTVT.

This clonotype has a count of ten or more. The chain combines TRBV20-1 with TRBJ1-6; 9 bases line up with TRBD1. There are 16 residues in the CDR3. CDR1 is DFQATT and CDR2 is SNEGSKA in the germline V gene (reference sequence). The trim removed 1 base at V and 7 bases at J, leaving 8 bases unmatched. CDR3 residues: CSARGVGTGTNSPLHF. For the CDR3, the DNA is TGCAGTGCTAGAGGGGTCGGGACAGGGACAAATTCACCCCTCCACTTT.

The table lists this clonotype with many counts. This rearrangement joins TRBV3-1 to TRBJ2-4; the match to TRBD2 covers 12 bases. The CDR3 has 20 amino acids. V lost 0 bases to trimming and J lost 0 bases; unmatched junction nucleotides: 9. Germline loops: CDR1 LGHDT, CDR2 YNNKEL (reference sequence). In DNA, the CDR3 is TGTGCCAGCAGCCAAGATGGGCTAGCGGGGGGGCTGCTAGCCAAAAACATTCAGTACTTC. Translation gives CASSQDGLAGGLLAKNIQYF. The full variable domain, completed using reference TRBV3-1 and TRBJ2-4, is DTAVSQTPKYLVTQMGNDKSIKCEQNLGHDTMYWYKQDSKKFLKIMFSYNNKELIINETVPNRFSPKSPDKAHLNLHINSLELGDSAVYFCASSQDGLAGGLLAKNIQYFGAGTRLSVL.

To note about this clonotype: The CDR3 carries no conserved terminal phenylalanine or tryptophan, so it likely arises from a read error. The genes are TRBV7-6 and TRBJ1-6; D ambiguous. The CDR3 loop spans 15 amino acids. Trimming removed 2 bases at V and 7 bases at J, with 12 bases between. The V gene's germline CDR1 is SGHVS and CDR2 FNYEAQ. In nucleotides, the CDR3 is TGTGCCAGCAGCTTAAGCCGGGGAGACAATTCACCCCTCCACCTT. Translation: CASSLSRGDNSPLHL.

The chain recombines TRBV7-2 with TRBJ2-7; unclear D gene. The ends were cut back, 2 bases at V and 0 bases at J, with 11 bases in the middle. This CDR3 is built from 15 residues. From germline, CDR1 is SGHTA and CDR2 FQGNSA. The CDR3 DNA is TGTGCCAGCAGCTTATCGGCCAGCAGCTCCTACGAGCAGTACTTC. This sequence encodes CASSLSASSSYEQYF.

The chain combines TRBV6-1 with TRBJ1-5; a possible D gene is TRBD1 (5 bases). The CDR3 has 12 amino acids. Per the germline V gene, CDR1 is MNHNS and CDR2 is SASEGT. V dropped 7 bases and J dropped 9 bases, with 13 bases sitting between them. The CDR3 region is CASTTGRGPQHF. The CDR3 DNA sequence: TGTGCCAGCACCACGGGACGGGGGCCCCAGCATTTT.

Notes on this clonotype: Being one base from a much bigger clone, this may be a read error. The chain couples TRBV7-2 to TRBJ2-4; the D is unclear. Germline V gene data show CDR1 as SGHTA and CDR2 as FQGNSA. The CDR3 is 11 residues long. This CDR3 reads CASSLGAIRYF. CDR3 in DNA: TGTGCCAGCAGCTTAGGGGCCATTCGGTACTTC. The variable domain in full, completed from reference TRBV7-2 and TRBJ2-4, reads GAGVSQSPSNKVTEKGKDVELRCDPISGHTALYWYRQSLGQGLEFLIYFQGNSAPDKSGLPSDRFSAERTGGSVSTLTIQRTQQEDSAVYLCASSLGAIRYFGAGTRLSVL.

This clonotype was seen ten or more times. The chain has TRBV12-3 or TRBV12-4 and TRBJ1-5; 7 bases align to TRBD1. The CDR3 contains 14 residues. V lost 2 bases, J lost 7 bases, and 5 bases stayed unmatched. The CDR3 DNA is TGTGCCAGCAGTTTAACAGGGGCGGGGCAGCCCCAGCATTTT. This gives the protein CASSLTGAGQPQHF.

This clonotype was recorded at least ten times. This chain uses TRBV7-2 with TRBJ2-7, with TRBD1 as a possible D gene (5 bases). This CDR3 spans 15 amino acids. CDR1 SGHTA and CDR2 FQGNSA come from the germline V gene. V was pared by 1 base and J by 0 bases, with 10 bases between. CDR3 residues: CASSLVSQGSYEQYF. Here the CDR3 DNA reads TGTGCCAGCAGCTTAGTGTCGCAGGGCTCCTACGAGCAGTACTTC. The full variable domain, in which reference TRBV7-2 and TRBJ2-7 provide the parts outside the CDR3, is GAGVSQSPSNKVTEKGKDVELRCDPISGHTALYWYRQSLGQGLEFLIYFQGNSAPDKSGLPSDRFSAERTGGSVSTLTIQRTQQEDSAVYLCASSLVSQGSYEQYFGPGTRLTVT.

This clonotype was seen at least ten times. The chain employs TRBV6-5 and TRBJ2-7, with TRBD1 matching over 9 bases. The germline V gene has CDR1 MNHEY and CDR2 SVGAGI. The CDR3 has 15 amino acids. With 5 bases clipped from V and 5 bases from J, the junction kept 10 bases outside the gene matches. CDR3 in DNA: TGTGCCAGCAGTCCAGGGACAGGGATGGTCAACGAGCAGTACTTC. It yields the protein CASSPGTGMVNEQYF.

This clonotype was detected once. The chain combines TRBV10-3 with TRBJ1-1; D is ambiguous. The CDR3 is 15 residues long. Trimming took off 7 bases at V and 0 bases at J, with 15 bases between the two ends. Looked up from germline, CDR1 is ENHRY and CDR2 is SYGVKD. In nucleotides, the CDR3 is TGTGCCATCAAGACGAGGGAAGATGTGAACACTGAAGCTTTCTTT. It is translated as CAIKTREDVNTEAFF.

This clonotype was observed many times. The chain joins TRBV30 to TRBJ1-6; D possibly corresponds to TRBD1 (6 bases). The V end was cut by 2 bases, the J end by 7 bases, with 15 bases between. This CDR3 region has 15 residues. Per the germline V gene, CDR1 is GTSNPN and CDR2 is SVGIG (reference sequence). The DNA of the CDR3 is TGTGCCTGGAGTTCACTCGGACAGCCCAATTCACCCCTCCACTTT. This gives the protein CAWSSLGQPNSPLHF.

The chain has TRBV30 and TRBJ2-2, with a weak D call TRBD2 (6 bases). The CDR3 contains 16 residues. Deletions cut 2 bases from V and 6 bases from J, with 19 bases between. Per germline, CDR1 GTSNPN and CDR2 SVGIG (reference sequence). This chain's CDR3 is CAWSYHHGGEAGELFF. Written as DNA, the CDR3 is TGTGCCTGGAGTTACCATCACGGGGGAGAGGCCGGGGAGCTGTTTTTT.

This clonotype was picked up many times. The chain employs TRBV28 and TRBJ1-2; 8 positions match TRBD1. J was trimmed by 4 bases and V by 5 bases; bases with no gene match: 12. This CDR3 is built from 16 residues. From germline, CDR1 is MDHEN and CDR2 SYDVKM. The CDR3, as DNA: TGTGCCAGCAGTCAATCGGGGACAGGCCATATCTATGGCTACACCTTC. Residues: CASSQSGTGHIYGYTF.

For the CDR3, the DNA is TGTGCCAGCAGGGAACAGGGGAGGCATCAGCCCCAGCATTTT. It is translated as CASREQGRHQPQHF. This chain connects TRBV6-2 or TRBV6-3 to TRBJ1-5, with TRBD1 matching 7 bases. V lost 6 bases and J lost 5; bases outside the gene matches: 7. The germline V gene has CDR1 MNHEY and CDR2 SVGEGT. CDR3 size: 14 residues.